The source of this T cell receptor (beta chain) is a study of cytomegalovirus exposure and HLA in healthy donors. Amplification used 60 Vbeta primers and 13 Jbeta primers. This table comes from immunoSEQ multiplex PCR, and its TCRdb copy is limited to in-frame clones, with some not included. The sample yields some 38,000 clones, 68% seen once. This clone is a singleton in its sample. V was cut by 2 bases and J by 10 bases, with 9 bases left in between. The CDR3 contains 11 residues. Germline V CDR1 and CDR2: DFQATT, SNEGSKA (reference sequence). The receptor was derived from a man aged 40-49 years in good health and CMV-seronegative. Specimen: PBMCs. The rearrangement uses TRBV20-1 and TRBJ2-1; no clear D gene. The CDR3 loop reads CSARSRGEQFF. Here the CDR3 DNA reads TGCAGTGCTAGAAGTCGCGGAGAGCAGTTCTTC.